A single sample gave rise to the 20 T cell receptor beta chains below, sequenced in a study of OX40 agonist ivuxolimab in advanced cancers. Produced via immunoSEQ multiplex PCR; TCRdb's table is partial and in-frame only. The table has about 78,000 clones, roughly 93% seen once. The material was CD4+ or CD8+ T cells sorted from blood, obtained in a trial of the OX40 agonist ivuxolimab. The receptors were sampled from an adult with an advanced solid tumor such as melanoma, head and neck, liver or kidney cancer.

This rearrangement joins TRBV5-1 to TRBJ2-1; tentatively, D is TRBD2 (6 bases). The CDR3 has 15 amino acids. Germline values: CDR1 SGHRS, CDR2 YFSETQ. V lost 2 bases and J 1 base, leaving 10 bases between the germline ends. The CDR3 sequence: CASSLGLASYNEQFF. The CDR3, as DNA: TGCGCCAGCAGCTTAGGGCTAGCGTCCTACAATGAGCAGTTCTTC. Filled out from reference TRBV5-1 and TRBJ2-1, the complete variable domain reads KAGVTQTPRYLIKTRGQQVTLSCSPISGHRSVSWYQQTPGQGLQFLFEYFSETQRNKGNFPGRFSGRQFSNSRSEMNVSTLELGDSALYLCASSLGLASYNEQFFGPGTRLTVL.

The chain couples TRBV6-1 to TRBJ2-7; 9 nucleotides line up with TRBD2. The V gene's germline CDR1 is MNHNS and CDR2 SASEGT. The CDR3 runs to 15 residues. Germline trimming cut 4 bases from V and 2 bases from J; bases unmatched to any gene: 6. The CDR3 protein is CASSVERGDTYEQYF. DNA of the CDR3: TGTGCCAGCAGTGTGGAGCGGGGGGATACCTACGAGCAGTACTTC.

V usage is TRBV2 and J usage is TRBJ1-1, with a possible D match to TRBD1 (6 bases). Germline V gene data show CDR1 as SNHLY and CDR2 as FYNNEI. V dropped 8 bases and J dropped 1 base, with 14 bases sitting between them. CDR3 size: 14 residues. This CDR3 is CASDQGRGNTEAFF. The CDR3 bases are TGTGCCAGCGACCAGGGGCGGGGGAACACTGAAGCTTTCTTT.

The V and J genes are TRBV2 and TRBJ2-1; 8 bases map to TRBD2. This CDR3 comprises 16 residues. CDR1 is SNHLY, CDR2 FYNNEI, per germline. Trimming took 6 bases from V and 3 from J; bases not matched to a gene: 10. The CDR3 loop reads CASSMAGGRYYNEQFF. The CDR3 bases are TGTGCCAGCAGCATGGCGGGGGGTCGATACTACAATGAGCAGTTCTTC.

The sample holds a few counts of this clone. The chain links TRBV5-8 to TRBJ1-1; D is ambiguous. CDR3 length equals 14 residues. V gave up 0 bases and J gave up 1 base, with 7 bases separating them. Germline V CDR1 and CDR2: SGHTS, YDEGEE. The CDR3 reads CASSLGYRNTEAFF. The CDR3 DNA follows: TGTGCCAGCAGCTTGGGGTATAGGAACACTGAAGCTTTCTTT.

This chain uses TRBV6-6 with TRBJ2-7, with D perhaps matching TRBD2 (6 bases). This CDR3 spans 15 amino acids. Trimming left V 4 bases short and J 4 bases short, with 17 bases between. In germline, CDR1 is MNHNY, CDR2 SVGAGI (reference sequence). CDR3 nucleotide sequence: TGTGCCAGCAGTTTCTTACTTGCGGGGCCATACGAGCAGTACTTC. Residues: CASSFLLAGPYEQYF.

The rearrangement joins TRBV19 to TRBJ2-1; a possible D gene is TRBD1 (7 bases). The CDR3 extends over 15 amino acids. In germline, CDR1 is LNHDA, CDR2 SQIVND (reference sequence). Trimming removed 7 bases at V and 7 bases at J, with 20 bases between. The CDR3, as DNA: TGTGCCAGTACCAGGGGGGCAGGGGGTTTAAATGAGCAGTTCTTC. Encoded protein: CASTRGAGGLNEQFF. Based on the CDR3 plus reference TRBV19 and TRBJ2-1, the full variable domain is DGGITQSPKYLFRKEGQNVTLSCEQNLNHDAMYWYRQDPGQGLRLIYYSQIVNDFQKGDIAEGYSVSREKKESFPLTVTSAQKNPTAFYLCASTRGAGGLNEQFFGPGTRLTVL.

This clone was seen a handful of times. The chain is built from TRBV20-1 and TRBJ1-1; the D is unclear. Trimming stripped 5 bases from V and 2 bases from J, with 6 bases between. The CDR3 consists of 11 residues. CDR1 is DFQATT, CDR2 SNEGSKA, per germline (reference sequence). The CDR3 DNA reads TGCAGTGCTTTGGGAAACACTGAAGCTTTCTTT. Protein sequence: CSALGNTEAFF.

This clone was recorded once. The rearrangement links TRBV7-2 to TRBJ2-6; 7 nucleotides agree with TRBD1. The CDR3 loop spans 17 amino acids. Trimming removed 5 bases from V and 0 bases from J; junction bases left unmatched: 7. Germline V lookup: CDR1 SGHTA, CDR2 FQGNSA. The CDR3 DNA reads TGTGCCAGCAGCGTTAGGACAGGCCGCTCTGGGGCCAACGTCCTGACTTTC. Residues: CASSVRTGRSGANVLTF.

The CDR3, as DNA: TGTGCCAGCAGTGAGGGACGTGCCAAAAACATTCAGTACTTC. Translating it yields CASSEGRAKNIQYF. V usage is TRBV6-1 and J usage is TRBJ2-4; D is possibly TRBD1 or TRBD2 (5 bases each). This CDR3 is 14 amino acids long. V gave up 3 bases and J gave up 1 base, with 7 bases separating them. In germline, CDR1 is MNHNS, CDR2 SASEGT.

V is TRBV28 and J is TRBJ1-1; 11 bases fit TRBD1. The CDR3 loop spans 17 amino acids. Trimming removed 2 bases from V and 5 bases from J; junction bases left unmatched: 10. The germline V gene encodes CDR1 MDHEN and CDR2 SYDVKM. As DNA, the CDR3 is TGTGCCAGCAGTTTAAGGACAGGGGGCTACGGCGGTACTGAAGCTTTCTTT. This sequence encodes CASSLRTGGYGGTEAFF.

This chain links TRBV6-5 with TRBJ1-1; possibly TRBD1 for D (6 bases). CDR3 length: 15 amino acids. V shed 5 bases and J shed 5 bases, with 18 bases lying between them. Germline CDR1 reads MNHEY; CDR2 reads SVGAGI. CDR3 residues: CASSRAGGGGTEAFF. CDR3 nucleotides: TGTGCCAGCAGTCGGGCGGGAGGGGGAGGGACTGAAGCTTTCTTT.

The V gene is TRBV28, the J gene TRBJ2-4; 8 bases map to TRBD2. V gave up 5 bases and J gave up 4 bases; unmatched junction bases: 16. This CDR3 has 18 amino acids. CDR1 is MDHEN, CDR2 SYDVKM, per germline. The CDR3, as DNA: TGTGCCAGCAGTCCCTACCTTTCGCTTATAGCGGGGAAAAACATTCAGTACTTC. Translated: CASSPYLSLIAGKNIQYF.

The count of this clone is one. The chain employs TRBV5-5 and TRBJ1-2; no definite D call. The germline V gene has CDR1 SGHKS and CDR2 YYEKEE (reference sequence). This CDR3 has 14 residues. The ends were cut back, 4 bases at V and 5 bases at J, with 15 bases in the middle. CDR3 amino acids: CASSPDGSPYGYTF. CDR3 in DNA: TGTGCCAGCAGCCCCGACGGATCTCCTTATGGCTACACCTTC.

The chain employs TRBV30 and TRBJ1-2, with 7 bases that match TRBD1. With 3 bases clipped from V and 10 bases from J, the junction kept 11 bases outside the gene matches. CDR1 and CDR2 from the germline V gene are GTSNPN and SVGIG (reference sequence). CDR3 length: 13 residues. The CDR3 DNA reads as TGTGCCTGGAGACTATTCGCAGGGGGGCTCTACACCTTC. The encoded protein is CAWRLFAGGLYTF. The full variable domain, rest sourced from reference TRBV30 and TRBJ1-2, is SQTIHQWPATLVQPVGSPLSLECTVEGTSNPNLYWYRQAAGRGLQLLFYSVGIGQISSEVPQNLSASRPQDRQFILSSKKLLLSDSGFYLCAWRLFAGGLYTFGSGTRLTVV.

CDR3: CASSLGQGQGQPQHF. The CDR3 nucleotides read TGTGCCAGCAGCTTGGGTCAAGGGCAGGGGCAGCCCCAGCATTTT. This sequence joins TRBV5-8 and TRBJ1-5; TRBD1 is a possible D gene (6 bases). CDR1 SGHTS and CDR2 YDEGEE come from the germline V gene. V lost 0 bases, J lost 7 bases, and 14 bases lay in between. The CDR3 is 15 amino acids.

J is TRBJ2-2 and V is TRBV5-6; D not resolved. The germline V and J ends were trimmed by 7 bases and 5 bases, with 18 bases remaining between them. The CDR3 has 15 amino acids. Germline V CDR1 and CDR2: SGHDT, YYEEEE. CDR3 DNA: TGTGCCAGCGGTCCTGGGGTCTGGAAGACCGGGGAGCTGTTTTTT. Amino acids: CASGPGVWKTGELFF.

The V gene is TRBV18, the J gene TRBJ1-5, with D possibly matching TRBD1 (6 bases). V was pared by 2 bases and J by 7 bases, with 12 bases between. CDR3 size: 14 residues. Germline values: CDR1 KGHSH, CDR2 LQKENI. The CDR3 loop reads CASSPGGMEQPQHF. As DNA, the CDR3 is TGTGCCAGCTCACCAGGGGGCATGGAGCAGCCCCAGCATTTT.

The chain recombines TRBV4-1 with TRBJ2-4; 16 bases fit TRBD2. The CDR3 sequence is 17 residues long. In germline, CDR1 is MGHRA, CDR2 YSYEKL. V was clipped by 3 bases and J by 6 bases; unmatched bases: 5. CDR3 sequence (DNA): TGCGCCAGCAGCCATCCCGGGACTAGCGGGAGGGCAAACATTCAGTACTTC. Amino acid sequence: CASSHPGTSGRANIQYF.

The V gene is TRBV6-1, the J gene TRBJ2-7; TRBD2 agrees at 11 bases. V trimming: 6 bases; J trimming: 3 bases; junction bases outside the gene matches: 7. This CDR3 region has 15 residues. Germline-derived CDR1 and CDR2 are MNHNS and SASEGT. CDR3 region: CASRGTSGSLYEQYF. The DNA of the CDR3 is TGTGCCAGCAGGGGGACTAGCGGTTCCCTCTACGAGCAGTACTTC.